This T cell receptor (beta chain) stems from a study of response to subunit inactivated influenza vaccine. Via MiXCR, TCRdb re-called the RT-PCR reads, giving one row per CDR3 protein. The table includes 550,000 to 600,000 distinct CDR3 sequences, about 12% detected once. Unmatched junction bases numbered 6, after V lost 0 bases and J lost 6 bases. The CDR3 is 16 residues long. The source material was PBMCs from blood, sampled on the day of vaccination. This TCR was sampled from a man aged 45 to 65 who received an inactivated influenza vaccine. The chain carries TRBV12-3 or TRBV12-4 and TRBJ2-3; 10 bases map to TRBD2. The CDR3 coding sequence is TGTGCCAGCAGTTTAGCGGTACTAGCGGGGAAGGATACGCAGTATTTT. Translating gives CASSLAVLAGKDTQYF.